This T cell receptor (beta chain) was captured by sequencing in a study of T-cell memory formation after mild COVID-19. Study-level points and caveats: Pre-infection memory held some responding clones, suggesting pre-existing cross-reactive T cells responded. The authors did not confirm SARS-CoV-2 specificity of second-wave clones peaking day 37. Contracting clones localized mainly to CM and EM when CD4+ and mainly to EMRA when CD8+.

This CDR3 region has 14 residues. Germline values: CDR1 SEHNR, CDR2 FQNEAQ (reference sequence). The V and J ends lost 6 bases and 1 base, in that order; junction bases with no gene match: 0. In regard to this clonotype: Its antigen is not identified.

TCRdb used MiXCR to reprocess the 5' RACE reads, holding one entry per CDR3 protein. This sample yields over 70,000 distinct CDR3 sequences, of which 13% are seen a single time; 25% to 35% belongs to the top ten. The chain employs TRBV7-9 and TRBJ2-1; TRBD2 agrees at 10 bases. The TCR originated in an adult woman who had mild COVID-19 (a few samples of this study predate the infection). Cell type and time point are not known. Sequencing used PBMCs or a T cell subset sorted from them (not recorded which). The CDR3 region is CASRLAGSYNEQFF. DNA for the CDR3: TGTGCCAGCAGACTAGCGGGGTCCTACAATGAGCAGTTCTTC.